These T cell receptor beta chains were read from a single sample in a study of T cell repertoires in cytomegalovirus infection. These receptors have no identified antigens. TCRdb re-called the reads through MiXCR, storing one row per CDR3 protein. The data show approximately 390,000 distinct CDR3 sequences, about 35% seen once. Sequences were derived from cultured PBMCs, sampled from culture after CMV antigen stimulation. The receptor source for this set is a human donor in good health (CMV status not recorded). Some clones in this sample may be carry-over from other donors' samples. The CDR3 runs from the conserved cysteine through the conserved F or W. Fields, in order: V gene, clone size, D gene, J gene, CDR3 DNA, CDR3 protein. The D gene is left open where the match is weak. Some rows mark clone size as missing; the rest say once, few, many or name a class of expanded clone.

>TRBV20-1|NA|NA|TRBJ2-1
TGCAGTGCTAGGGGTCTTTACAATGAGCAGTTCTTC
CSARGLYNEQFF
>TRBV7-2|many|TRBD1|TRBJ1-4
TGTGCCAGCAGCCCTGACAGGGGGCTAGGTGAAAAACTGTTTTTT
CASSPDRGLGEKLFF
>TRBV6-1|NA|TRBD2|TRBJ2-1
TGTGCCAGCAGTTCCGGGACTAGCACCTACAATGAGCAGTTCTTC
CASSSGTSTYNEQFF
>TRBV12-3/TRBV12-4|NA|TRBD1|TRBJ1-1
TGTGCCAGCAGCACAACGGGACAGTTTGAAGCTTTCTTT
CASSTTGQFEAFF
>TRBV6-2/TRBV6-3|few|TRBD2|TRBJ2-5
TGTGCCAGCAGTCGGGGGGGTCCGTTTAACCTGGGGGAGACCCAGTACTTC
CASSRGGPFNLGETQYF
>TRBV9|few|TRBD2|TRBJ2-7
TGTGCCAGCAGCGTAGAGGGGACTAGCGGGAGGTATTCGGGTGAGCAGTACTTC
CASSVEGTSGRYSGEQYF
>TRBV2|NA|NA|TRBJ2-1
TGTGCCAGCAGTGTCAGGGGCGACTCCTACAATGAGCAGTTCTTC
CASSVRGDSYNEQFF
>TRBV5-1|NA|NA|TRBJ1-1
TGCGCCAGCAGCGGACAAGGCCCGAACACTGAAGCTTTCTTT
CASSGQGPNTEAFF
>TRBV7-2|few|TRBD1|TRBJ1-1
TGTGCCAGCCGACAGACAGGGTTAAACACTGAAGCTTTCTTT
CASRQTGLNTEAFF
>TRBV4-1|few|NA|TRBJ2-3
TGCGCCAGCAGCCCAGACGGGGGTCGCACAGATACGCAGTATTTT
CASSPDGGRTDTQYF
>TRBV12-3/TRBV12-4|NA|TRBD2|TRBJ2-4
TGTGCCAGGGGACTAGCGGAAAACATTCAGTACTTC
CARGLAENIQYF
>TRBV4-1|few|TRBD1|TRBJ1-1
TGCGCCAGCAGCCAGCCGACAGGGAGGTACACTGAAGCTTTCTTT
CASSQPTGRYTEAFF
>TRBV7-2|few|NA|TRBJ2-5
TGTGCCAGCAGCATCTGGGGAGGCCAAGAGACCCAGTACTTC
CASSIWGGQETQYF
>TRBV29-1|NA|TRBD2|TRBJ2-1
TGCAGCGTTGAAGGTATAGCGGGAGGATACAATGAGCAGTTCTTC
CSVEGIAGGYNEQFF
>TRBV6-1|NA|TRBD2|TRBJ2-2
TGTGCCAGCAGTTCGCGTCTAGCGGGAGGGACCGGGGAGCTGTTTTTT
CASSSRLAGGTGELFF
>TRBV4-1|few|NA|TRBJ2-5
TGCGCCAGCAGCCAGCAAGGACCGTTAGGAGAGACCCAGTACTTC
CASSQQGPLGETQYF
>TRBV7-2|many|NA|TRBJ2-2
TGTGCCAGCAGCTTAGCGCGCAACACCGGGGAGCTGTTTTTT
CASSLARNTGELFF